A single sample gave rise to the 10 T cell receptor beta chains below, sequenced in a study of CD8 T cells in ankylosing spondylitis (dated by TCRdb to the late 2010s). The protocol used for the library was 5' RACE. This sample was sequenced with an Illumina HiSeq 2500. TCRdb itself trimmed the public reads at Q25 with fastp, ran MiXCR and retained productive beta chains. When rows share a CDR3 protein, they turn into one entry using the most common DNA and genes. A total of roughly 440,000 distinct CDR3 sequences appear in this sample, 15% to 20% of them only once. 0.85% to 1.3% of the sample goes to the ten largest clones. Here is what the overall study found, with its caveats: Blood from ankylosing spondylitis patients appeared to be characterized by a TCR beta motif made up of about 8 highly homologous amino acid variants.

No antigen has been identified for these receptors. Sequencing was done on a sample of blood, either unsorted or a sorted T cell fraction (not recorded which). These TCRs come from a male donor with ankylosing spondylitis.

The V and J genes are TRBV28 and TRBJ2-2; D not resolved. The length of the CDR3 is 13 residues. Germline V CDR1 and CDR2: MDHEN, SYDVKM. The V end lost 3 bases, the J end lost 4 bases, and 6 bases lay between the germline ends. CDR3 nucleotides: TGTGCCAGCAGTTTGCCCCTCACCGGGGAGCTGTTTTTT. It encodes CASSLPLTGELFF.

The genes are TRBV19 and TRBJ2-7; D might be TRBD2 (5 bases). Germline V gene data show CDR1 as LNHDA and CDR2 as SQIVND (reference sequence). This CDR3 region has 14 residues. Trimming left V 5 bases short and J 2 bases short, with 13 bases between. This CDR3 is CASSSTRAAYEQYF. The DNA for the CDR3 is TGTGCCAGTAGTTCCACGAGGGCGGCCTACGAGCAGTACTTC.

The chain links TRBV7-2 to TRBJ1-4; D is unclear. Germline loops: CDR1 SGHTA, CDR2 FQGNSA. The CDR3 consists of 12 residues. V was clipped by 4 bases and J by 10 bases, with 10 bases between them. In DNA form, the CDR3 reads TGTGCCAGCAGCTCCGCCCTCGGAAAACTGTTTTTT. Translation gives CASSSALGKLFF. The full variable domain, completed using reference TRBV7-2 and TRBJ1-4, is GAGVSQSPSNKVTEKGKDVELRCDPISGHTALYWYRQSLGQGLEFLIYFQGNSAPDKSGLPSDRFSAERTGGSVSTLTIQRTQQEDSAVYLCASSSALGKLFFGSGTQLSVL.

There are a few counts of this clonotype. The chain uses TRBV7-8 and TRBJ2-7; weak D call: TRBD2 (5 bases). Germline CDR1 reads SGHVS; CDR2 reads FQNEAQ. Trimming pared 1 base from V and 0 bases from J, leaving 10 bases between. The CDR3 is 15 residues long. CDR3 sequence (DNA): TGTGCCAGCAGCTTAGTGGGAGTACCCTCCTACGAGCAGTACTTC. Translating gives CASSLVGVPSYEQYF.

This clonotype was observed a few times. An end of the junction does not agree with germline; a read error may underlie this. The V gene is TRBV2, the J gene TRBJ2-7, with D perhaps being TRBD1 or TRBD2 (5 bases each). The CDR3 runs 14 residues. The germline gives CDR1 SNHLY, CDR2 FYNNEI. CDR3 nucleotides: TGTGCCAGCAGTCTTCGTATCGGGACGGATATTAGGAACTTC. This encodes CASSLRIGTDIRNF.

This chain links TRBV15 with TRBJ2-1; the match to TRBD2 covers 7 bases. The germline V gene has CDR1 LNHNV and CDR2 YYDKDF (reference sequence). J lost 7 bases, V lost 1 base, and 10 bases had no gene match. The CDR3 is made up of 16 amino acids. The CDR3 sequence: CATSRGGGRNRNEQFF. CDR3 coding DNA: TGTGCCACCAGCAGAGGAGGCGGGAGAAATAGGAATGAGCAGTTCTTC.

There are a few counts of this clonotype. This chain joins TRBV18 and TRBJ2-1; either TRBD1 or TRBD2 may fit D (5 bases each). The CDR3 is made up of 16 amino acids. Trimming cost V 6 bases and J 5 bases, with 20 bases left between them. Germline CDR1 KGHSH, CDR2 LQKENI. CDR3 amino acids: CASSRTGQGVNNEQFF. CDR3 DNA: TGTGCCAGCTCTCGTACTGGGCAGGGAGTTAACAATGAGCAGTTCTTC.

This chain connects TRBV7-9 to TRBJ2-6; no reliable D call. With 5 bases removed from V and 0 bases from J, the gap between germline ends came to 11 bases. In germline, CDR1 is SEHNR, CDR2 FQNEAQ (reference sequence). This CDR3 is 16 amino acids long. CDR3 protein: CASSRDRSSGANVLTF. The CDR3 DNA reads TGTGCCAGCAGCCGCGACCGTAGCTCTGGGGCCAACGTCCTGACTTTC.

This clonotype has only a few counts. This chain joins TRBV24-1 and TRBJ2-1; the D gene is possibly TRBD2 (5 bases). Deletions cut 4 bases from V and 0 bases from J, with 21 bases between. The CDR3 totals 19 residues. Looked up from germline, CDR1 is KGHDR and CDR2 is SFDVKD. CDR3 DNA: TGTGCCACCAGTGACCCGCCGGGCAGAACTAGTCGCTCCTACAATGAGCAGTTCTTC. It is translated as CATSDPPGRTSRSYNEQFF.

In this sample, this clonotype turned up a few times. CDR3 protein: CASSLGKRNTEAFF. The CDR3 bases are TGTGCCAGCAGTTTAGGGAAACGGAACACTGAAGCTTTCTTT. V is TRBV28 and J is TRBJ1-1; no clear D. V was pared by 2 bases and J by 1 base, with 8 bases between. The germline CDR1 and CDR2 sequences are MDHEN and SYDVKM. The CDR3 is 14 amino acids.